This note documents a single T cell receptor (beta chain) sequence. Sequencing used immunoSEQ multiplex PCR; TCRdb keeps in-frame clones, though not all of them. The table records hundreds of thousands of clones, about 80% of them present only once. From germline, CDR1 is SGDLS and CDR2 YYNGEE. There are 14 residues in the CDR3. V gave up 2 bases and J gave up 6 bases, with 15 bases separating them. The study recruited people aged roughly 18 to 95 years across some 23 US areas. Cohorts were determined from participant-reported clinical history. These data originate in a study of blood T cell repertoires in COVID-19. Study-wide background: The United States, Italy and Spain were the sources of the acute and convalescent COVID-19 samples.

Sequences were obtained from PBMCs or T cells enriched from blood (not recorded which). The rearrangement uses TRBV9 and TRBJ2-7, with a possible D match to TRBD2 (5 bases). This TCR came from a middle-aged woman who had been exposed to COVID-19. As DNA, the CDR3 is TGTGCCAGCAGCGTCGAGGGCACAGACCGCGAGCAGTACTTC. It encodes CASSVEGTDREQYF.